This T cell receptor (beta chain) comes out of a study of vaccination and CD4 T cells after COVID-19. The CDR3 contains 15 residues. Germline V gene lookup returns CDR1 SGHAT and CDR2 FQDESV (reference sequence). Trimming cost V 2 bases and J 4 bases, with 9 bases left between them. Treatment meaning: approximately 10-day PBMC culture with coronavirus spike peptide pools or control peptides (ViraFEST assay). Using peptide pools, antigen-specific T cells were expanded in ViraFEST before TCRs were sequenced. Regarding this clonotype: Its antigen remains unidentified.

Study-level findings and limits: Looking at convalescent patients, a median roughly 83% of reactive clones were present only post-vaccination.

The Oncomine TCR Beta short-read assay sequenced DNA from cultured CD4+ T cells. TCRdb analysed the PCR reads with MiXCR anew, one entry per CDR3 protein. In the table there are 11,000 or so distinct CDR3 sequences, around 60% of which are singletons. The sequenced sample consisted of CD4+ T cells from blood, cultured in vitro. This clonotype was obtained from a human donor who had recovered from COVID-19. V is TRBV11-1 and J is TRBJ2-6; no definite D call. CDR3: CASSLPGPGANVLTF. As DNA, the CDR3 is TGTGCCAGCAGCTTACCAGGCCCCGGGGCCAACGTCCTGACTTTC.